Listed below are T cell receptor beta chains from one sample, sequenced in a study of control samples from healthy donors and cancer patients. Here immunoSEQ multiplex PCR was the method, and the copy in TCRdb shows in-frame clones only, minus some. The table shows around 52,000 clones, with approximately 90% occurring only once. Input material: PBMCs. The receptor set was obtained from a man aged 25-40 years with colorectal cancer. The CDR3 runs from the conserved cysteine through the conserved F or W. Fields, in order: CDR3 length, J gene, clone size, V gene, D gene, CDR3 protein, CDR3 DNA. D genes are given only for firm matches. Clone size is stated in some rows and not others, as once, few, many or a class when expanded.

20 TRBJ2-1 . TRBV14 TRBD2 CASSPLPGLAGTGKYNEQFF TGTGCCAGCAGCCCCCTACCGGGACTAGCGGGTACGGGCAAATACAATGAGCAGTTCTTC
13 TRBJ2-7 . TRBV19 . CASSIGTGYEQYF TGTGCCAGTAGTATAGGTACAGGCTACGAGCAGTACTTC
11 TRBJ2-3 . TRBV2 . CASTWTSGQYF TGTGCCAGCACGTGGACGTCGGGGCAGTATTTT
16 TRBJ1-6 . TRBV18 . CASSPIGGYPAQPLHF TGTGCCAGCTCACCAATAGGAGGTTACCCCGCCCAGCCGCTCCACTTT
12 TRBJ2-1 . TRBV9 TRBD2 CASSPSAGEQFF TGTGCCAGCAGCCCATCAGCGGGGGAGCAGTTCTTC
16 TRBJ1-5 . TRBV3-1/TRBV3-2 . CASSQDARAGNQPQHF TGTGCCAGCAGCCAAGATGCGAGGGCAGGGAATCAGCCCCAGCATTTT
14 TRBJ1-1 . TRBV11-2 . CASSLGSTNTEAFF TGTGCCAGCAGCTTAGGCTCTACGAACACTGAAGCTTTCTTT
14 TRBJ2-1 . TRBV5-5 TRBD2 CASSLGAGGHEQFF TGTGCCAGCAGCCTGGGAGCGGGGGGGCATGAGCAGTTCTTC
15 TRBJ1-5 . TRBV6-6 . CASSLQGGIGQPQHF TGTGCCAGCAGCCTACAGGGAGGGATTGGTCAGCCCCAGCATTTT
15 TRBJ1-1 . TRBV5-8 . CASSKRSLMNTEAFF TGTGCCAGCAGCAAGCGTAGTCTCATGAACACTGAAGCTTTCTTT
15 TRBJ1-2 . TRBV9 . CASSAEGSGINGYTF TGTGCCAGCAGCGCCGAGGGTAGCGGGATTAATGGCTACACCTTC
18 TRBJ2-3 . TRBV4-2 TRBD2 CASSQAGGGGRSTDTQYF TGTGCCAGCAGCCAAGCGGGCGGGGGGGGCCGGAGCACAGATACGCAGTATTTT
12 TRBJ1-1 once TRBV7-9 TRBD1 CASSFGDSEAFF TGTGCCAGCAGCTTCGGGGACAGTGAAGCTTTCTTT
13 TRBJ1-6 . TRBV19 . CASSNRANSPLHF TGTGCCAGTAGTAACAGAGCTAATTCACCCCTCCACTTT
11 TRBJ2-3 . TRBV20-1 . CSATFTDTQYF TGCAGTGCTACTTTCACAGATACGCAGTATTTT
16 TRBJ2-1 . TRBV19 TRBD2 CASRGLAGRRYNEQFF TGTGCCAGCCGGGGACTAGCGGGGAGAAGATACAATGAGCAGTTCTTC
18 TRBJ2-1 . TRBV3-1/TRBV3-2 TRBD2 CASSQVLTSGGVNNEQFF TGTGCCAGCAGCCAAGTATTGACCAGCGGGGGGGTAAACAATGAGCAGTTCTTC
15 TRBJ2-1 few TRBV11-3 TRBD2 CASSLVTSGKNEQFF TGTGCCAGCAGCTTAGTGACTAGCGGGAAAAATGAGCAGTTCTTC
14 TRBJ2-3 . TRBV6-2/TRBV6-3 . CASSLSGVTDTQYF TGTGCCAGCAGTTTATCCGGGGTAACAGATACGCAGTATTTT
15 TRBJ1-1 once TRBV11-2 . CASSQIGGFGTEAFF TGTGCCAGCAGCCAGATCGGAGGGTTTGGCACTGAAGCTTTCTTT
14 TRBJ1-2 . TRBV7-9 TRBD1 CASIQQGAGYGYTF TGTGCCAGCATCCAGCAGGGGGCTGGCTATGGCTACACCTTC
15 TRBJ2-1 . TRBV12-5 TRBD2 CASGLEAGGKGEQFF TGTGCTAGTGGTTTGGAAGCGGGGGGTAAGGGTGAGCAGTTCTTC
13 TRBJ2-1 . TRBV29-1 . CSVKGGQSYEQFF TGCAGCGTTAAGGGAGGACAAAGCTATGAGCAGTTCTTC
17 TRBJ1-6 . TRBV4-1 . CASRRGTAVSYNSPLHF TGCGCCAGCAGACGAGGGACCGCGGTCTCCTATAATTCACCCCTCCACTTT
13 TRBJ1-2 . TRBV12-5 . CASGLRQGNSYTF TGTGCTAGTGGTTTGCGGCAGGGAAACAGCTACACCTTC
12 TRBJ1-1 . TRBV24-1 . CATSDSTRAAFF TGTGCCACCAGTGATTCGACCCGGGCGGCTTTCTTT
16 TRBJ2-6 . TRBV4-3 . CASSQEAGSGANVLTF TGCGCCAGCAGCCAAGAAGCCGGGTCTGGGGCCAACGTCCTGACTTTC
16 TRBJ1-2 . TRBV4-3 TRBD1 CASSQGLGQQNYGYTF TGCGCCAGCAGCCAAGGACTGGGACAGCAGAACTATGGCTACACCTTC
16 TRBJ2-3 . TRBV19 . CASSIDPDRGTDTQYF TGTGCCAGTAGTATAGACCCGGACAGAGGCACAGATACGCAGTATTTT
16 TRBJ1-1 . TRBV7-2 TRBD1 CASTSRTGAKNTEAFF TGTGCCAGCACCTCCCGGACAGGGGCTAAAAACACTGAAGCTTTCTTT
14 TRBJ1-1 few TRBV5-5 . CASSLETGGTEAFF TGTGCCAGCAGCCTGGAGACGGGTGGCACTGAAGCTTTCTTT
14 TRBJ2-7 once TRBV5-1 TRBD1 CASSLAGQGYEQYF TGCGCCAGCAGCTTGGCCGGACAGGGCTACGAGCAGTACTTC
16 TRBJ2-2 . TRBV9 . CASTRGGAFNTGELFF TGTGCCAGCACGCGAGGAGGGGCGTTCAACACCGGGGAGCTGTTTTTT
14 TRBJ1-4 once TRBV6-5 TRBD1 CASSFQGASEKLFF TGTGCCAGCAGTTTTCAGGGGGCGAGTGAAAAACTGTTTTTT
15 TRBJ1-2 . TRBV6-5 TRBD1 CASSLGTVPNYGYTF TGTGCCAGCAGCCTCGGGACAGTGCCGAACTATGGCTACACCTTC
17 TRBJ1-5 . TRBV19 . CASSIGPQEYSNQPQHF TGTGCCAGTAGTATAGGCCCACAGGAATATAGCAATCAGCCCCAGCATTTT
13 TRBJ2-3 . TRBV12-3/TRBV12-4 . CASSRTGTDTQYF TGTGCCAGCAGTCGGACAGGCACAGATACGCAGTATTTT
17 TRBJ2-5 . TRBV24-1 TRBD1 CATGSQGVQGKQETQYF TGTGCCACCGGTTCACAGGGAGTACAGGGGAAACAAGAGACCCAGTACTTC
17 TRBJ2-6 . TRBV3-1/TRBV3-2 . CASSQGASSSGANVLTF TGTGCCAGCAGCCAAGGGGCATCCAGCTCTGGGGCCAACGTCCTGACTTTC
15 TRBJ1-1 . TRBV5-6 TRBD1 CASSFGTGDNTEAFF TGTGCCAGCAGCTTCGGGACAGGAGACAACACTGAAGCTTTCTTT
14 TRBJ1-1 once TRBV19 TRBD1 CASTLGQRNTEAFF TGTGCCAGTACCCTGGGACAGAGGAACACTGAAGCTTTCTTT
14 TRBJ2-3 . TRBV7-2 . CASSLEWGTDTQYF TGTGCCAGCAGCTTAGAGTGGGGGACAGATACGCAGTATTTT
16 TRBJ2-5 once TRBV5-1 TRBD2 CASSLGGGGYQETQYF TGCGCCAGCAGCTTGGGGGGCGGGGGGTACCAAGAGACCCAGTACTTC
16 TRBJ2-1 . TRBV4-1 TRBD1 CASSQGRDRVSGEQFF TGCGCCAGCAGCCAAGGACGGGACAGGGTATCGGGTGAGCAGTTCTTC
14 TRBJ2-5 . TRBV5-1 . CASSLPGAGETQYF TGCGCCAGCAGCTTGCCGGGGGCGGGGGAGACCCAGTACTTC
13 TRBJ1-5 . TRBV6-5 . CASSNQGRRPQHF TGTGCCAGCAGCAACCAGGGGCGGCGGCCCCAGCATTTT
14 TRBJ2-2 . TRBV5-6 . CASTPDRVPGELFF TGTGCCAGCACTCCTGACCGGGTTCCCGGGGAGCTGTTTTTT
15 TRBJ1-4 medium-sized TRBV19 . CASRPPGAANEKLFF TGTGCCAGTAGGCCCCCGGGGGCAGCTAATGAAAAACTGTTTTTT
16 TRBJ2-7 . TRBV10-3 TRBD2 CAISGGTSGDTYEQYF TGTGCCATCAGTGGCGGGACTAGCGGGGATACCTACGAGCAGTACTTC
13 TRBJ2-7 . TRBV12-5 TRBD2 CASGAGVPYEQYF TGTGCTAGTGGGGCGGGGGTACCCTACGAGCAGTACTTC
17 TRBJ2-3 . TRBV7-8 TRBD2 CASSPRLAGAQGDTQYF TGTGCCAGCAGCCCCAGACTAGCGGGGGCCCAAGGGGATACGCAGTATTTT
15 TRBJ2-2 . TRBV5-4 . CASNQGGQGERELFF TGTGCCAGCAACCAAGGCGGGCAGGGAGAGCGGGAGCTGTTTTTT
15 TRBJ2-7 once TRBV7-2 . CASSLEPTRGGEQYF TGTGCCAGCAGCTTAGAGCCCACTAGGGGGGGCGAGCAGTACTTC